This paragraph reports one TCR beta chain. TCRdb's copy holds only in-frame clones and misses some; the assay was immunoSEQ multiplex PCR. This sample has 35,000 to 40,000 clones, with approximately 83% found just once. The data originate from a study of CD4 T cells in relation to SARS-CoV-2 and coronaviruses. The V gene lost 6 bases and the J gene lost 0 bases, with 19 bases spanning the gap. CDR1 and CDR2 from the germline V gene are WNHNN and SYGVQD (reference sequence). The CDR3 is made up of 17 amino acids. The chain couples TRBV10-1 to TRBJ2-3, with a weak D call TRBD1 (5 bases). Sequencing used memory CD4+ T cells from PBMCs. The TCR originated in an adult with COVID-19. The CDR3 DNA follows: TGCGCCAGCAGGGCCCAATCAGGGTCCTCTAGCACAGATACGCAGTATTTT. Translated: CASRAQSGSSSTDTQYF.